This T cell receptor beta chain was captured in a study of blood T cells in healthy people across ages. The ends were cut back, 7 bases at V and 1 base at J, with 7 bases in the middle. The CDR3 sequence is 12 residues long. Looked up from germline, CDR1 is SNHLY and CDR2 is FYNNEI. Then a second PCR, running roughly 6 to 12 cycles, was carried out with a sample-barcoded 5' primer and a J-beta primer mix. TCRdb re-called the 5' RACE reads through MiXCR, storing one row per CDR3 protein. The sample consists of roughly 1.5 million distinct CDR3 sequences, 35% to 45% of them appearing once. Remarks on this clonotype: Its specificity is unknown.

Whole-study findings and limits: Higher diversity and more naive CD4+ cells were features of long-lived donors, compared to aged donors. Roughly linear age-related decline in beta diversity appeared, significant by age approximately 41.

The sample taken for sequencing was blood. The TCR comes from a woman aged 18-29 years in good health. The gene calls are TRBV2 and TRBJ1-2; no reliable D call. The CDR3 here is CASNRFNYGYTF. The CDR3, as DNA: TGTGCCAGCAACAGATTTAACTATGGCTACACCTTC. Full variable domain (missing parts from reference TRBV2 and TRBJ1-2): EPEVTQTPSHQVTQMGQEVILRCVPISNHLYFYWYRQILGQKVEFLVSFYNNEISEKSEIFDDQFSVERPDGSNFTLKIRSTKLEDSAMYFCASNRFNYGYTFGSGTRLTVV.